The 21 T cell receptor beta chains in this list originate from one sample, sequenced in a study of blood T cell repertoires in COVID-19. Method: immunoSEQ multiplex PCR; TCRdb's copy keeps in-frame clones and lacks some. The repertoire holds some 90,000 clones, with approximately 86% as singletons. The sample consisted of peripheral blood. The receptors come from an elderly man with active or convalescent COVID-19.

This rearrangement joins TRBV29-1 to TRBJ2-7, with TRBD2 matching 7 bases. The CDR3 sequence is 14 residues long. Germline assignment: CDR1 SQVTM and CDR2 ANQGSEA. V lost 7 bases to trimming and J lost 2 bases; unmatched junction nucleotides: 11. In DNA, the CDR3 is TGCAGCGCGCGAGTTGCTAGCGGACCCTACGAGCAGTACTTC. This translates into CSARVASGPYEQYF.

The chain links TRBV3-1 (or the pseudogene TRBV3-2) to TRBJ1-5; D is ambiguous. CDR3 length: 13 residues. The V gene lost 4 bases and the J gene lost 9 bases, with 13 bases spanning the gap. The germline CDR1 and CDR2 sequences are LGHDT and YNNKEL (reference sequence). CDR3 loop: CASSLGSGGPQHF. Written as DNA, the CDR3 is TGTGCCAGCAGCCTCGGATCGGGTGGGCCCCAGCATTTT.

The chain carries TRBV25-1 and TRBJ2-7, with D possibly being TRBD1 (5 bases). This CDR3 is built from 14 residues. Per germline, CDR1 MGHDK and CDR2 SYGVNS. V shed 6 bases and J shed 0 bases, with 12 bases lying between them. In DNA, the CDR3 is TGTGCCAGCAGGGGGCAGGGCAACTCCTACGAGCAGTACTTC. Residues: CASRGQGNSYEQYF.

DNA of the CDR3: TGTGCCAGCAGCCGCTACCGGGACAGGCTATACGAGCAGTACTTC. Protein product: CASSRYRDRLYEQYF. The chain combines TRBV7-2 with TRBJ2-7, with 8 bases identical to TRBD1. Unmatched junction bases numbered 10, after V lost 5 bases and J lost 4 bases. CDR1 is SGHTA and CDR2 is FQGNSA in the germline V gene. The CDR3 is 15 residues long.

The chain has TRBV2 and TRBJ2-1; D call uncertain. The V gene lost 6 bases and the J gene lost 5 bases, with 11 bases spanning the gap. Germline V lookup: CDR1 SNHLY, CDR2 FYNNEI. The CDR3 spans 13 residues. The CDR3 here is CASRISRDNEQFF. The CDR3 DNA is TGTGCCAGCAGAATTAGCAGAGACAATGAGCAGTTCTTC. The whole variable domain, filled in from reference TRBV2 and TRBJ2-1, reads EPEVTQTPSHQVTQMGQEVILRCVPISNHLYFYWYRQILGQKVEFLVSFYNNEISEKSEIFDDQFSVERPDGSNFTLKIRSTKLEDSAMYFCASRISRDNEQFFGPGTRLTVL.

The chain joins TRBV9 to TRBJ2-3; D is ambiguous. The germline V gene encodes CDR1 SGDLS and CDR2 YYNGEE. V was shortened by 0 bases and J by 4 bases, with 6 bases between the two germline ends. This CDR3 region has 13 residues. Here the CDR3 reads CASSVEPADTQYF. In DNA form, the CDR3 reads TGTGCCAGCAGCGTAGAACCAGCAGATACGCAGTATTTT.

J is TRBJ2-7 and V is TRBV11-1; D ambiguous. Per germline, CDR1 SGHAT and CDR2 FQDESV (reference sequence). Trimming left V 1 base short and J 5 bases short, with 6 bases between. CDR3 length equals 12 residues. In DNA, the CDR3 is TGTGCCAGCAGCTTAGGGCTCAACGAGCAGTACTTC. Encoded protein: CASSLGLNEQYF.

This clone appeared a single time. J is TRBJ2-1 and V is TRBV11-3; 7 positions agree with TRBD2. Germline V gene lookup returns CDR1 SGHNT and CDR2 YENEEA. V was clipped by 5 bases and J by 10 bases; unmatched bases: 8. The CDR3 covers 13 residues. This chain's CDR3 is CASSPGTTGEQFF. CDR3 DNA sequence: TGTGCCAGCAGCCCCGGGACTACTGGGGAGCAGTTCTTC.

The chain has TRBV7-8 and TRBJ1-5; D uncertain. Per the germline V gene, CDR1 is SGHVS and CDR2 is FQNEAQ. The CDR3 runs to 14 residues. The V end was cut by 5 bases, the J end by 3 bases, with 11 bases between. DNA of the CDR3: TGTGCCAGCAGCATATCCGGGAACAATCAGCCCCAGCATTTT. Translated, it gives CASSISGNNQPQHF.

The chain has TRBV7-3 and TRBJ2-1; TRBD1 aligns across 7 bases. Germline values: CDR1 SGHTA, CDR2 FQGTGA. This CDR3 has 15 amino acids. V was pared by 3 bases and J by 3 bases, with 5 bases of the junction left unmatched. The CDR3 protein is CASSLGHRGYNEQFF. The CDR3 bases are TGTGCCAGCAGCTTGGGACACAGGGGCTACAATGAGCAGTTCTTC.

CDR3 bases: TGTGCCAGCAGCCAAGGGGAGATCATGAACACTGAAGCTTTCTTT. Translated, it gives CASSQGEIMNTEAFF. The J gene is TRBJ1-1, the V gene TRBV3-1 (or the pseudogene TRBV3-2); D not resolved. The CDR3 covers 15 residues. Trimming shortened V by 1 base and J by 0 bases, and 9 bases separated the two germline ends. Germline V CDR1 and CDR2: LGHDT, YNNKEL (reference sequence).

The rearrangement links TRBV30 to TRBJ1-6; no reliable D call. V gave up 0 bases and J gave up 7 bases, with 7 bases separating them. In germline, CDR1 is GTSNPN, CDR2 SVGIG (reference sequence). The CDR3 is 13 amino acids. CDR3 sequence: CAWSVGGNSPLHF. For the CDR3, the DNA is TGTGCCTGGAGTGTCGGAGGCAATTCACCCCTCCACTTT.

The CDR3 region is CASSPGTTKETQYF. Written as DNA, the CDR3 is TGTGCCAGCAGCCCCGGGACTACTAAAGAGACCCAGTACTTC. The genes are TRBV7-2 and TRBJ2-5; TRBD2 matches 7 bases. This CDR3 region has 14 residues. Germline assignment: CDR1 SGHTA and CDR2 FQGNSA. Unmatched junction bases numbered 6, after V lost 5 bases and J lost 3 bases. Complete variable domain (other parts from reference TRBV7-2 and TRBJ2-5): GAGVSQSPSNKVTEKGKDVELRCDPISGHTALYWYRQSLGQGLEFLIYFQGNSAPDKSGLPSDRFSAERTGGSVSTLTIQRTQQEDSAVYLCASSPGTTKETQYFGPGTRLLVL.

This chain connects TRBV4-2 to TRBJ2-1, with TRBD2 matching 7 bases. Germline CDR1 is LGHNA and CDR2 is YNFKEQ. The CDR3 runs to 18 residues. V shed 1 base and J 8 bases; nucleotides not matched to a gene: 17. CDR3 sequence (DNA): TGTGCCAGCAGCCAAGGGCGGGGGAAAAGTTTGGGGTTCGATGAGCAGTTCTTC. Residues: CASSQGRGKSLGFDEQFF.

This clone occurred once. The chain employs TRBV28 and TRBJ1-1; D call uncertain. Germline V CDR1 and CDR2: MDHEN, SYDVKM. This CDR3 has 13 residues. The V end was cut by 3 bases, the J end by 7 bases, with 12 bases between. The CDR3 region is CASSFSYGFEAFF. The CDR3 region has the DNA TGTGCCAGCAGTTTTTCCTACGGGTTTGAAGCTTTCTTT.

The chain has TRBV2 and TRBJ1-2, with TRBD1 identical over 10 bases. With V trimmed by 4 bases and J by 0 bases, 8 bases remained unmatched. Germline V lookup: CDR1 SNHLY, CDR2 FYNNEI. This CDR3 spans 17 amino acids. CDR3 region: CASSARDRGQANYGYTF. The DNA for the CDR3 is TGTGCCAGCAGTGCCCGGGACAGGGGTCAAGCTAACTATGGCTACACCTTC.

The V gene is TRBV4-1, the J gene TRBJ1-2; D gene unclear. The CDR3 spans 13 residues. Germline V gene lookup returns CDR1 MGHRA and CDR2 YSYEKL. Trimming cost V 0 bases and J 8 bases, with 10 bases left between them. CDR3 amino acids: CASSQEAGVGYTF. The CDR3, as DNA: TGCGCCAGCAGCCAAGAGGCAGGCGTGGGCTACACCTTC.

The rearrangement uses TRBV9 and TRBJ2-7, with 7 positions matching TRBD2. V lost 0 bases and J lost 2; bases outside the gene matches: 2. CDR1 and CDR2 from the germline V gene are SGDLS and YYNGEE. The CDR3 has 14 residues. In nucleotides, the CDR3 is TGTGCCAGCAGCGTAGGTGGGAGGGCCTACGAGCAGTACTTC. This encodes CASSVGGRAYEQYF.

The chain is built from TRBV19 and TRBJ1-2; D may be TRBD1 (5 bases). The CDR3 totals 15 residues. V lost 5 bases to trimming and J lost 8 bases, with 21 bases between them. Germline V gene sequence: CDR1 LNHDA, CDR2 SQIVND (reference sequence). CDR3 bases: TGTGCCAGTAGTCCCGATCTGGGACTGAATAAAGGCTACACCTTC. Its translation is CASSPDLGLNKGYTF.

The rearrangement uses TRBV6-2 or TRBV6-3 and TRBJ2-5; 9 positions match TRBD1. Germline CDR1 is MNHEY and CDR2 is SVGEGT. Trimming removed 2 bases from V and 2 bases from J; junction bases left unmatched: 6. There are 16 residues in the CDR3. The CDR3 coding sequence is TGTGCCAGCAGTTACCCCACAGGGGGCACTCAAGAGACCCAGTACTTC. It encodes CASSYPTGGTQETQYF.

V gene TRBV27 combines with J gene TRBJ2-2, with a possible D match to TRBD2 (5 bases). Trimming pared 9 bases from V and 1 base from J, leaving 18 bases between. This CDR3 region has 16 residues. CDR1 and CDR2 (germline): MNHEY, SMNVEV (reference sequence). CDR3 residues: CASRRSPSLNTGELFF. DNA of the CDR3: TGTGCCAGTAGGAGGTCCCCCTCCTTGAACACCGGGGAGCTGTTTTTT.